The 8 T cell receptor beta chains below all came from one sample that was sequenced in a study of T cell responses to AZD1222 COVID-19 vaccine. Using immunoSEQ multiplex PCR, the repertoire was profiled, and TCRdb retains in-frame clones only, with some absent. Here the sample spans over 110,000 clones, about 93% being singletons. Here the sequenced sample was peripheral blood, taken on day 0 of AZD1222 vaccination. These receptors were taken from an adult in good health.

The V call is TRBV11-3, the J call TRBJ2-3, with a possible D match to TRBD2 (6 bases). The CDR3 is 13 amino acids. The ends were cut back, 3 bases at V and 4 bases at J, with 8 bases in the middle. CDR1 is SGHNT and CDR2 is YENEEA in the germline V gene. The CDR3, as DNA: TGTGCCAGCAGCTTCCAGCGGGCAGATACGCAGTATTTT. This sequence encodes CASSFQRADTQYF. Based on the CDR3 plus reference TRBV11-3 and TRBJ2-3, the full variable domain is EAGVVQSPRYKIIEKKQPVAFWCNPISGHNTLYWYLQNLGQGPELLIRYENEEAVDDSQLPKDRFSAERLKGVDSTLKIQPAELGDSAVYLCASSFQRADTQYFGPGTRLTVL.

The V gene is TRBV7-6, the J gene TRBJ1-3; unclear D gene. Trimming shortened V by 4 bases and J by 4 bases, and 14 bases separated the two germline ends. Germline V lookup: CDR1 SGHVS, CDR2 FNYEAQ. This CDR3 is 15 amino acids long. Here the CDR3 DNA reads TGTGCCAGCAGCTCTGGGGTGGGAGCCGGAAACACCATATATTTT. Its translation: CASSSGVGAGNTIYF.

The rearrangement links TRBV7-8 to TRBJ2-7; perhaps TRBD1 as D (5 bases). The CDR3 has 13 amino acids. Trimming shortened V by 1 base and J by 6 bases, and 10 bases separated the two germline ends. The germline V gene has CDR1 SGHVS and CDR2 FQNEAQ. For the CDR3, the DNA is TGTGCCAGCAGCTTAGTAGGGGCCCTCGAGCAGTACTTC. It encodes CASSLVGALEQYF.

The V call is TRBV28, the J call TRBJ1-3; D might be TRBD1 (6 bases). The CDR3 has 17 amino acids. Trimming pared 4 bases from V and 3 bases from J, leaving 19 bases between. CDR1 and CDR2 from the germline V gene are MDHEN and SYDVKM. The CDR3 loop reads CASSSPFGGPLGNTIYF. The CDR3 DNA follows: TGTGCCAGCAGTTCCCCCTTTGGGGGCCCGCTTGGAAACACCATATATTTT.

V gene TRBV7-9 combines with J gene TRBJ2-5, with a tentative D call TRBD2 (5 bases). CDR1 and CDR2 (germline): SEHNR, FQNEAQ (reference sequence). The CDR3 is made up of 14 amino acids. V shed 3 bases and J shed 2 bases, with 10 bases lying between them. The CDR3 loop is CASSFASSQETQYF. DNA of the CDR3: TGTGCCAGCAGCTTTGCTAGCAGTCAAGAGACCCAGTACTTC.

In this sample, this clone turned up once. The chain links TRBV5-5 to TRBJ1-6; D remains unclear. Germline lookup yields CDR1 SGHKS and CDR2 YYEKEE (reference sequence). V was shortened by 0 bases and J by 3 bases, with 13 bases between the two germline ends. This CDR3 has 17 amino acids. As DNA, the CDR3 is TGTGCCAGCAGCTTGGTCTCGTCCCGAAACTATAATTCACCCCTCCACTTT. Translating it yields CASSLVSSRNYNSPLHF.

The V gene is TRBV19, the J gene TRBJ1-5; possibly TRBD1 for D (5 bases). The V end lost 6 bases, the J end lost 7 bases, and 13 bases lay between the germline ends. Germline V lookup: CDR1 LNHDA, CDR2 SQIVND (reference sequence). CDR3 size: 13 residues. Here the CDR3 reads CASRQGWGQPQHF. CDR3 nucleotide sequence: TGTGCCAGTAGACAAGGGTGGGGCCAGCCCCAGCATTTT.

This sequence joins TRBV9 and TRBJ2-1; tentatively, D is TRBD1 or TRBD2 (5 bases each). CDR1 SGDLS and CDR2 YYNGEE come from the germline V gene. This CDR3 has 15 residues. V was clipped by 0 bases and J by 14 bases, with 21 bases between them. CDR3 coding DNA: TGTGCCAGCAGCGTAGGGGGGATAGGGTCCACATCGAAGTTCTTC. It specifies CASSVGGIGSTSKFF.